This T cell receptor (beta chain) was retrieved from a study of blood T cell repertoires in COVID-19. Here immunoSEQ multiplex PCR was the method, and the copy in TCRdb shows in-frame clones only, minus some. The sample carries 150,000 to 200,000 clones, more than 75% recorded once. Membership in each cohort depended on participant-reported clinical history. Sequencing was done on a sample of PBMCs or T cells enriched from blood (not recorded which). The receptor's source is a woman between 50 and 59 years old with acute COVID-19.

CDR3 sequence: CASSLTSGGASEQYV. CDR3 bases: TGTGCCAGCAGCTTAACTAGCGGGGGGGCTAGCGAGCAGTACGTC. This rearrangement joins TRBV7-2 to TRBJ2-7, with 13 bases lining up with TRBD2. This CDR3 is built from 15 residues. V lost 2 bases, J lost 6 bases, and 4 bases stayed unmatched. CDR1 is SGHTA and CDR2 is FQGNSA in the germline V gene.